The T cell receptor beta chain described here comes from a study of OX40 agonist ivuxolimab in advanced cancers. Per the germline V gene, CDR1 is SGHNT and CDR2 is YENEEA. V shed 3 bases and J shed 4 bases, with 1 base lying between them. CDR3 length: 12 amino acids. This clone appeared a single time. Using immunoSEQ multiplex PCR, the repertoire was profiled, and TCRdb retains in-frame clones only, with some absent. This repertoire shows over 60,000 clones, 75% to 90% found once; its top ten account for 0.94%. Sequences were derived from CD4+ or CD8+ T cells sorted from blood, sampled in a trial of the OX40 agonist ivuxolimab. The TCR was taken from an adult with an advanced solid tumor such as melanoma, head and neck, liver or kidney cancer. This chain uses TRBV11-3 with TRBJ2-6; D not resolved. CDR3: CASSFGANVLTF. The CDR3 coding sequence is TGTGCCAGCAGCTTCGGGGCCAACGTCCTGACTTTC.